This entry describes one TCR beta chain. The antigen is undetermined. The protocol was immunoSEQ multiplex PCR, while the TCRdb copy is restricted to in-frame clones and leaves out a portion. The repertoire consists of tens of thousands of clones, with 70% to 85% occurring once and the leading ten covering about 2%. The source of the sample is a study of vaccination effects on CD4 cells after COVID-19. Following a 10-day culture, CD4+ T cells were purified. The vaccine given was either BNT162b2 or mRNA-1273, in two doses. Trimming cost V 0 bases and J 3 bases, with 9 bases left between them. CDR3 length: 15 residues. Per germline, CDR1 SGHVS and CDR2 FNYEAQ.

The rearrangement links TRBV7-6 to TRBJ1-5; TRBD1 might be the D (5 bases). This clonotype originated in a human donor who received a COVID-19 vaccine. The sample was CD4+ T cells from PBMCs cultured without peptide, taken after COVID-19 vaccination. The CDR3 spells CASSLAAGNNQPQHF. CDR3 nucleotide sequence: TGTGCCAGCAGCTTAGCAGCAGGGAACAATCAGCCCCAGCATTTT.